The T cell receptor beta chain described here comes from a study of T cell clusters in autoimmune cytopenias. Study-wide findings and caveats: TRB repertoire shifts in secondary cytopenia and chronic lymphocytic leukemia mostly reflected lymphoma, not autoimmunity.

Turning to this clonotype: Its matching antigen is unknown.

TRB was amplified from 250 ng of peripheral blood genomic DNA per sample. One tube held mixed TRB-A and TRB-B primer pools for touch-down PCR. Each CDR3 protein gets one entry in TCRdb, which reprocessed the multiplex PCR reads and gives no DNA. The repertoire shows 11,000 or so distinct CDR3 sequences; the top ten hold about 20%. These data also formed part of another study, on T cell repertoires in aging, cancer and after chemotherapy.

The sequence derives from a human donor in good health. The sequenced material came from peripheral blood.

CDR3 residues: CASRSTGVIDEKLFF. The chain employs TRBV5-5 and TRBJ1-4; TCRdb's D call of TRBD1 is untestable without DNA. Germline-derived CDR1 and CDR2 are SGHKS and YYEKEE (reference sequence). The length of the CDR3 is 15 residues.